What follows are 12 T cell receptor beta chains derived from one specimen sequenced in a study of regulatory T cells in long-lasting Graves disease. Time point in this sample: newly diagnosed GD, antithyroid drugs for less than 3 months. The TCR library used RNA extracted from PBMCs. Investigators prepared the TCR beta libraries by applying iRepertoire HTBI primers and Arm-PCR of CDR3 regions. TCRdb re-called the multiplex PCR reads with MiXCR, one entry per CDR3 protein. Among 550,000 to 650,000 distinct CDR3 sequences listed, about 16% were seen once. This same sample was also part of a study on T cells in Graves' hyperthyroidism and ophthalmopathy.

Sequenced material: peripheral blood mononuclear cells (PBMCs), taken at new diagnosis, from a patient treated with antithyroid drugs. These receptors all come from a young man with Graves disease.

Ten or more counts support this clonotype. The J gene is TRBJ1-1, the V gene TRBV30; no clear D. The germline V gene has CDR1 GTSNPN and CDR2 SVGIG (reference sequence). Trimming took off 2 bases at V and 0 bases at J, with 7 bases between the two ends. This CDR3 comprises 13 residues. The CDR3 DNA is TGTGCCTGGAGTCCTCAGGTGAACACTGAAGCTTTCTTT. Residues: CAWSPQVNTEAFF.

This clonotype was recorded many times. The DNA for the CDR3 is TGTGCCAGCAGTGGACAGGGAGCTAACTATGGCTACACCTTC. This sequence encodes CASSGQGANYGYTF. V usage is TRBV6-1 and J usage is TRBJ1-2; 7 nucleotides align to TRBD1. CDR3 length equals 14 residues. The V and J ends lost 4 bases and 0 bases, in that order; junction bases with no gene match: 2. Germline V gives CDR1 MNHNS, CDR2 SASEGT.

The chain joins TRBV7-2 to TRBJ2-3, with 7 bases matching TRBD1. V trimming: 9 bases; J trimming: 3 bases; junction bases outside the gene matches: 9. The CDR3 totals 14 residues. Germline V gives CDR1 SGHTA, CDR2 FQGNSA. The CDR3 coding sequence is TGTGCCAGTAACAAGGGGGCGCGGACAGATACGCAGTATTTT. It encodes CASNKGARTDTQYF.

This clonotype was detected many times. V gene TRBV7-2 combines with J gene TRBJ2-1; TRBD2 agrees at 11 bases. The length of the CDR3 is 14 residues. In germline, CDR1 is SGHTA, CDR2 FQGNSA. V lost 5 bases, J lost 6 bases, and 3 bases stayed unmatched. The chain's CDR3 is CASSPGLAVNEQFF. CDR3 sequence (DNA): TGTGCCAGCAGCCCGGGACTAGCGGTCAATGAGCAGTTCTTC.

The chain is built from TRBV28 and TRBJ2-7, with TRBD2 matching 8 bases. CDR3 size: 14 residues. Germline loops: CDR1 MDHEN, CDR2 SYDVKM. Germline trimming cut 5 bases from V and 4 bases from J; bases unmatched to any gene: 7. The CDR3 here is CASSPFGRVYEQYF. In DNA, the CDR3 is TGTGCCAGCAGTCCATTCGGGAGGGTATACGAGCAGTACTTC.

This clonotype was counted at least ten times. The rearrangement links TRBV20-1 to TRBJ1-4; 8 nucleotides agree with TRBD1. CDR1 is DFQATT, CDR2 SNEGSKA, per germline (reference sequence). The CDR3 has 14 residues. The ends lost 5 bases at V and 7 bases at J; junction bases unmatched: 9. The CDR3 spells CSAERTGQFEKLFF. CDR3 nucleotide sequence: TGCAGTGCTGAGAGGACAGGGCAATTTGAAAAACTGTTTTTT.

This clonotype was counted at least ten times. The CDR3 nucleotides read TGCAGTGCTAGAGGTTTTCACAATGAGCAGTTCTTC. This translates into CSARGFHNEQFF. The chain uses TRBV20-1 and TRBJ2-1; no reliable D call. V was trimmed by 1 base and J by 5 bases, leaving 6 bases between them. CDR1 and CDR2 (germline): DFQATT, SNEGSKA (reference sequence). The CDR3 spans 12 residues.

This chain joins TRBV4-1 and TRBJ2-7; D is unclear. The V gene's germline CDR1 is MGHRA and CDR2 YSYEKL. V dropped 0 bases and J dropped 0 bases, with 6 bases sitting between them. The CDR3 has 14 residues. The CDR3 sequence is CASSQETVSYEQYF. Written as DNA, the CDR3 is TGCGCCAGCAGCCAAGAAACGGTCTCCTACGAGCAGTACTTC.

The table lists this clonotype with many counts. The J gene is TRBJ1-2, the V gene TRBV27; D is unresolved. V was clipped by 8 bases and J by 6 bases, with 10 bases between them. The germline CDR1 and CDR2 sequences are MNHEY and SMNVEV (reference sequence). The CDR3 runs 11 residues. The CDR3 loop reads CASGSLDGYTF. As DNA, the CDR3 is TGTGCCAGCGGGTCTCTGGATGGCTACACCTTC.

This clonotype was found a few times. The chain couples TRBV18 to TRBJ2-1, with D perhaps TRBD1 (6 bases). Germline CDR1 reads KGHSH; CDR2 reads LQKENI. Trimming cost V 3 bases and J 11 bases, with 14 bases left between them. The CDR3 extends over 13 amino acids. In DNA form, the CDR3 reads TGTGCCAGCTCACCCACGCCGGGGACACAGCAGTTCTTC. Its protein is CASSPTPGTQQFF. The full variable domain, its missing parts supplied by reference TRBV18 and TRBJ2-1, is NAGVMQNPRHLVRRRGQEARLRCSPMKGHSHVYWYRQLPEEGLKFMVYLQKENIIDESGMPKERFSAEFPKEGPSILRIQQVVRGDSAAYFCASSPTPGTQQFFGPGTRLTVL.

This clonotype was seen ten or more times. V is TRBV5-1 and J is TRBJ2-7; 9 nucleotides match TRBD1. CDR1 and CDR2 from the germline V gene are SGHRS and YFSETQ. There are 15 residues in the CDR3. The ends lost 4 bases at V and 4 bases at J; junction bases unmatched: 9. The CDR3 protein is CASSPFRDRDYEQYF. The CDR3 bases are TGCGCCAGCAGCCCTTTCCGGGACAGGGATTACGAGCAGTACTTC.

This clonotype was seen ten or more times. The chain has TRBV28 and TRBJ2-7; D is undetermined. CDR3 size: 12 residues. V lost 8 bases and J lost 0, with 8 bases in between. In germline, CDR1 is MDHEN, CDR2 SYDVKM. The CDR3 loop is CASRPTSYEQYF. CDR3 sequence (DNA): TGTGCCAGCCGACCCACCTCCTACGAGCAGTACTTC.